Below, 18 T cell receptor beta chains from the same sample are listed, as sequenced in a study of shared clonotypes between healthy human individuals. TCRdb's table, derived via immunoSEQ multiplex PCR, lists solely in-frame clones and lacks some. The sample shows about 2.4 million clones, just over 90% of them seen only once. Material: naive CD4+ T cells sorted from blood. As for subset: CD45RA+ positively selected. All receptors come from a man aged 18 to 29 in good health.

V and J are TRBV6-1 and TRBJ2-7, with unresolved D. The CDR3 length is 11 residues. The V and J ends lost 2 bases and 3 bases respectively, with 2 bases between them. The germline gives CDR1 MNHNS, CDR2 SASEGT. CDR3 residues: CASSEHYEQYF. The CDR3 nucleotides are TGTGCCAGCAGTGAACACTACGAGCAGTACTTC.

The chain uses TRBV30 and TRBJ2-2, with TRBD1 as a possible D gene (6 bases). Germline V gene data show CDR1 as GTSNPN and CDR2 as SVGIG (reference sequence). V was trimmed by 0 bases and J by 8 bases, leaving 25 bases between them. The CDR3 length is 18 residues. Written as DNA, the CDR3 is TGTGCCTGGAGTGTAACCAACCCAGGGGTCGCGATATCTGGGGAGCTGTTTTTT. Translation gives CAWSVTNPGVAISGELFF.

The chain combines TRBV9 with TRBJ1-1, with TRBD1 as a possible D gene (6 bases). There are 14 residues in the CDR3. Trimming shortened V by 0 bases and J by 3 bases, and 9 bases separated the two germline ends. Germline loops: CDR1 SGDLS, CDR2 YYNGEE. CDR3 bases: TGTGCCAGCAGCGTAGAGGGGGGTTACACTGAAGCTTTCTTT. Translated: CASSVEGGYTEAFF.

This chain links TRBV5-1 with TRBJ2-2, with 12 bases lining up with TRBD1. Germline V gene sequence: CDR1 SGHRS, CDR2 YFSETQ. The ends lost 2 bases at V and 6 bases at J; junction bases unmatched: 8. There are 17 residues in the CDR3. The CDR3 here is CASSLGTGGVGAGELFF. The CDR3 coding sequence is TGCGCCAGCAGCTTAGGGACAGGGGGCGTCGGCGCCGGGGAGCTGTTTTTT.

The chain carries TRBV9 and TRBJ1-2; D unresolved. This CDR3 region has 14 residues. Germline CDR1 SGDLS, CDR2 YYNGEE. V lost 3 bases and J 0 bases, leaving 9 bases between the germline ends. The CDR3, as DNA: TGTGCCAGCAGCGCAACAGATACTAACTATGGCTACACCTTC. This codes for CASSATDTNYGYTF.

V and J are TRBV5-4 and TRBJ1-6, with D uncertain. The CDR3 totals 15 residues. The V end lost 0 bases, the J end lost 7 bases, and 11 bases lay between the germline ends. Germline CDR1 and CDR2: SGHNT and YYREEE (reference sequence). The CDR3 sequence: CASSLERATNSPLHF. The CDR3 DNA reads TGTGCCAGCAGCTTGGAACGGGCCACCAATTCACCCCTCCACTTT.

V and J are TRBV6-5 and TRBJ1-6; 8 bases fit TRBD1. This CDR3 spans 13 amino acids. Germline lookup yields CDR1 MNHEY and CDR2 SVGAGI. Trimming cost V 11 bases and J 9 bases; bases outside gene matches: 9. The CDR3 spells CAVRRGQSSPLHF. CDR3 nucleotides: TGTGCCGTCCGCAGGGGGCAGAGTTCACCCCTCCACTTT.

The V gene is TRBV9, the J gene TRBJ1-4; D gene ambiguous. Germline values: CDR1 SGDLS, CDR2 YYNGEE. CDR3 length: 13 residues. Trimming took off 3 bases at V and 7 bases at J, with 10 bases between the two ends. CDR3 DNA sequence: TGTGCCAGCAGCGGAGCACCAGGTGAAAAACTGTTTTTT. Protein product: CASSGAPGEKLFF.

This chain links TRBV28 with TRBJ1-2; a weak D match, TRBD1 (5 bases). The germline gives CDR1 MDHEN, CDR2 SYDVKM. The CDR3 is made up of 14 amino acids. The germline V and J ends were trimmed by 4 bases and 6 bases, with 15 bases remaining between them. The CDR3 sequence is CASSSGTAWNGYTF. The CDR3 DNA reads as TGTGCCAGCAGTTCGGGGACCGCCTGGAATGGCTACACCTTC.

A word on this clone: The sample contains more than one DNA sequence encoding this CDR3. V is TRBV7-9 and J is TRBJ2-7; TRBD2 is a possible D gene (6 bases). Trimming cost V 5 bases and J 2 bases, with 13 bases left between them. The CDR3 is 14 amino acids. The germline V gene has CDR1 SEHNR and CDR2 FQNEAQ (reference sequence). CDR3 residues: CASSLGSGPYEQYF. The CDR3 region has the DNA TGTGCCAGCAGCCTCGGGAGCGGACCCTACGAGCAGTACTTC.

CDR3 in amino acids: CASSIQGNPYEQYF. CDR3 coding DNA: TGTGCCAGTAGTATACAGGGGAATCCCTACGAGCAGTACTTC. V and J are TRBV19 and TRBJ2-7, with a possible D match to TRBD1 (6 bases). This CDR3 is built from 14 residues. V lost 2 bases and J lost 2, with 10 bases in between. The germline V gene has CDR1 LNHDA and CDR2 SQIVND (reference sequence). The variable domain in full, completed from reference TRBV19 and TRBJ2-7, reads DGGITQSPKYLFRKEGQNVTLSCEQNLNHDAMYWYRQDPGQGLRLIYYSQIVNDFQKGDIAEGYSVSREKKESFPLTVTSAQKNPTAFYLCASSIQGNPYEQYFGPGTRLTVT.

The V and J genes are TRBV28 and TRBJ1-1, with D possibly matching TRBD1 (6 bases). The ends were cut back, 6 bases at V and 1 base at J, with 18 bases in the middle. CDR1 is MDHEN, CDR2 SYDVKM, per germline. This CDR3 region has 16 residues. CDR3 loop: CASSPWLGRGNTEAFF. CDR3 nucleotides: TGTGCCAGCAGCCCATGGCTGGGCAGGGGGAACACTGAAGCTTTCTTT. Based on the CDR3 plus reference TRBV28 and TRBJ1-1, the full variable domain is DVKVTQSSRYLVKRTGEKVFLECVQDMDHENMFWYRQDPGLGLRLIYFSYDVKMKEKGDIPEGYSVSREKKERFSLILESASTNQTSMYLCASSPWLGRGNTEAFFGQGTRLTVV.

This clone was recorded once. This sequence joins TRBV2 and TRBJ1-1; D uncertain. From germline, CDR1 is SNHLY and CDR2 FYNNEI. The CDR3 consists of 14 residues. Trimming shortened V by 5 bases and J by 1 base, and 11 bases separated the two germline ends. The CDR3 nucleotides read TGTGCCAGCAGTCTGGCCTGGGGGAACACTGAAGCTTTCTTT. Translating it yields CASSLAWGNTEAFF.

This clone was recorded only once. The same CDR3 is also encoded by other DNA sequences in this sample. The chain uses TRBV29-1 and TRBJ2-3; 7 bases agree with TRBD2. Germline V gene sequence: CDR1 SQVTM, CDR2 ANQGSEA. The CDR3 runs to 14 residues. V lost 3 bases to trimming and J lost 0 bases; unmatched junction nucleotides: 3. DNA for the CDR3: TGCAGCGTTGAGGGGGGGGGTAGCACAGATACGCAGTATTTT. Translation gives CSVEGGGSTDTQYF.

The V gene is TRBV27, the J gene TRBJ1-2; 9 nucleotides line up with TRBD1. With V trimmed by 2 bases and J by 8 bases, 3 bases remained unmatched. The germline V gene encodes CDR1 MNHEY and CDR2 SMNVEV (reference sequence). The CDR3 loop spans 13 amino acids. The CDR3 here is CASSLGTGFGYTF. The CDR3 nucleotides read TGTGCCAGCAGTTTAGGGACAGGGTTCGGCTACACCTTC.

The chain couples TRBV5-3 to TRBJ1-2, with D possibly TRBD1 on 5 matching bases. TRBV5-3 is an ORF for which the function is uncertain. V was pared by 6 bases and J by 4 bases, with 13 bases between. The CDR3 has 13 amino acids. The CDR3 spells CARIGTSAYGYTF. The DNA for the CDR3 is TGTGCCAGAATAGGGACTTCTGCCTATGGCTACACCTTC.

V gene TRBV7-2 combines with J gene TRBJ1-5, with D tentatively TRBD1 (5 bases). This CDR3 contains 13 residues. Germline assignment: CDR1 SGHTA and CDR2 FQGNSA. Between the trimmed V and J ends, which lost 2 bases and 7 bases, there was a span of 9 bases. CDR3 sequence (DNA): TGTGCCAGCAGCTTATGGGGGAACCAGCCCCAGCATTTT. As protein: CASSLWGNQPQHF.

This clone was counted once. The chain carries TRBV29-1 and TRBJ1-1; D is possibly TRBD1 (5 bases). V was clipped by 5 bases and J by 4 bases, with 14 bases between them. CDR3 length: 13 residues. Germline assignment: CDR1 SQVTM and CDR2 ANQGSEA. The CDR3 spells CSVTSSGLTEAFF. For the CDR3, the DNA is TGCAGCGTTACCAGCTCGGGGCTCACTGAAGCTTTCTTT.